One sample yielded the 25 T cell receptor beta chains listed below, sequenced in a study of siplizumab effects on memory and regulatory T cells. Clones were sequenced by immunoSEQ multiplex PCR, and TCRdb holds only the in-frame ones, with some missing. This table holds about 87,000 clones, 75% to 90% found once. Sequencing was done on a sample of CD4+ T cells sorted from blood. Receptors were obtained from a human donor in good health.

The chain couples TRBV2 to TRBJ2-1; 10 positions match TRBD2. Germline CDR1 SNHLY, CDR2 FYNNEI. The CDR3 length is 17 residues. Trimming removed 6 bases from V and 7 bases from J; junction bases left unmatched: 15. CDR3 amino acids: CASSAVSGLAEGNEQFF. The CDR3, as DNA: TGTGCCAGCAGCGCAGTCTCCGGACTAGCGGAGGGGAATGAGCAGTTCTTC.

CDR3 sequence reads: CASSHQLGQGPYNEQFF. In nucleotides, the CDR3 is TGTGCCAGCAGCCATCAACTGGGACAGGGGCCTTACAATGAGCAGTTCTTC. The chain uses TRBV28 and TRBJ2-1; the match to TRBD1 covers 10 bases. The length of the CDR3 is 17 residues. With 6 bases clipped from V and 4 bases from J, the junction kept 12 bases outside the gene matches. Germline V CDR1 and CDR2: MDHEN, SYDVKM.

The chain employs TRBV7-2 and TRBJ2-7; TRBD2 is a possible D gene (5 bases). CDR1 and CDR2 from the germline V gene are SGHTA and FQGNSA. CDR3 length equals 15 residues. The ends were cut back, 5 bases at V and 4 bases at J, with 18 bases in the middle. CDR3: CASSPFTPGVYEQYF. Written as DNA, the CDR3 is TGTGCCAGCAGCCCCTTCACACCCGGGGTGTACGAGCAGTACTTC.

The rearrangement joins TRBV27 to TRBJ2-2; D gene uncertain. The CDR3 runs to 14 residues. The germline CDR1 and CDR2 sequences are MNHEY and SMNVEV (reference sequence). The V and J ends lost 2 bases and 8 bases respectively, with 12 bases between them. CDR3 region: CASSLPHLAGELFF. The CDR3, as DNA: TGTGCCAGCAGTTTACCCCACCTCGCAGGGGAGCTGTTTTTT.

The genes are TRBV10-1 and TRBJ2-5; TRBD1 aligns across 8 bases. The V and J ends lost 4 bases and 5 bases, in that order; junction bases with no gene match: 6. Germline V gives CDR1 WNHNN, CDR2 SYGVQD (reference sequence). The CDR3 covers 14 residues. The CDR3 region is CASSGTRGQETQYF. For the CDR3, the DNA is TGCGCCAGCAGTGGTACCAGGGGGCAGGAGACCCAGTACTTC.

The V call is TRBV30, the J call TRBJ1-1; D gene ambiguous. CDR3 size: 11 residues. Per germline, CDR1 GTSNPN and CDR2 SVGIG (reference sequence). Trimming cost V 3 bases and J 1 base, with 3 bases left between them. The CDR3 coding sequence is TGTGCCTGGAGACAGAACACTGAAGCTTTCTTT. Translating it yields CAWRQNTEAFF.

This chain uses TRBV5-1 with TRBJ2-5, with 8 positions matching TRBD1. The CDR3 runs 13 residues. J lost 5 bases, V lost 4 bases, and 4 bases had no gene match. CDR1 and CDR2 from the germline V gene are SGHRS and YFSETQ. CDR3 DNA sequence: TGCGCCAGCAGCCCGACAGGGGTTGAGACCCAGTACTTC. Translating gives CASSPTGVETQYF.

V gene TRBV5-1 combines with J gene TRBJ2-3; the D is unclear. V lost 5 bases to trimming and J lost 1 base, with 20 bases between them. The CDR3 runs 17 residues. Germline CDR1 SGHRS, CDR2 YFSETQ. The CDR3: CASRRFGGYGGTDTQYF. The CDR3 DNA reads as TGCGCCAGCAGGCGATTTGGCGGCTATGGGGGCACAGATACGCAGTATTTT.

CDR3 in DNA: TGTGCCAGTAGAAACAGCATTGAAGCTTTCTTT. It encodes CASRNSIEAFF. The chain is built from TRBV19 and TRBJ1-1; D remains ambiguous. Trimming took 6 bases from V and 7 from J, leaving 9 bases between them. Germline V gives CDR1 LNHDA, CDR2 SQIVND (reference sequence). This CDR3 has 11 amino acids.

CDR3 coding DNA: TGTGCCAGCAGTTTATTGCCAACCCCGAACACTGAAGCTTTCTTT. It is translated as CASSLLPTPNTEAFF. The chain uses TRBV27 and TRBJ1-1; D is ambiguous. The CDR3 runs to 15 residues. The V and J ends lost 1 base and 1 base respectively, with 10 bases between them. Germline V gene sequence: CDR1 MNHEY, CDR2 SMNVEV (reference sequence).

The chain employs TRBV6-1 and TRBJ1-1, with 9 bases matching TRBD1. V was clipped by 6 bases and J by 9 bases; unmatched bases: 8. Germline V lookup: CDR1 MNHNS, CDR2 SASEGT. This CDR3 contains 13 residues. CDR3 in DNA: TGTGCCAGCAGGGGACAGGGCGATTCCCAAGCTTTCTTT. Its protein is CASRGQGDSQAFF.

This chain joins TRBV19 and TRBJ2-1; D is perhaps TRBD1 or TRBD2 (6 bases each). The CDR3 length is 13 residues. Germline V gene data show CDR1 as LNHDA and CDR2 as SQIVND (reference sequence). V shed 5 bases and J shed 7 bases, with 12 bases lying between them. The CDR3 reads CASSAGHGNEQFF. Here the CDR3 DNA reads TGTGCCAGTAGTGCGGGACACGGTAATGAGCAGTTCTTC.

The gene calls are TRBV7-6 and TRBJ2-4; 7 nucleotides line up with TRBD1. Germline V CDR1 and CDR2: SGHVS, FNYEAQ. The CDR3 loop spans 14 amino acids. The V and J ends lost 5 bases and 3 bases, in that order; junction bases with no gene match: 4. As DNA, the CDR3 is TGTGCCAGCAGCCCGGGGACAGACAAAAACATTCAGTACTTC. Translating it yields CASSPGTDKNIQYF.

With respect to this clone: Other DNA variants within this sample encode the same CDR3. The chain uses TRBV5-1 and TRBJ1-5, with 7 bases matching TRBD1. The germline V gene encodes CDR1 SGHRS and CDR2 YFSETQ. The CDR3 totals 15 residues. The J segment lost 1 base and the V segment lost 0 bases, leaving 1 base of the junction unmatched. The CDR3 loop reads CASSLDRGSNQPQHF. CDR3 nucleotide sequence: TGCGCCAGCAGCTTGGACAGGGGAAGCAATCAGCCCCAGCATTTT.

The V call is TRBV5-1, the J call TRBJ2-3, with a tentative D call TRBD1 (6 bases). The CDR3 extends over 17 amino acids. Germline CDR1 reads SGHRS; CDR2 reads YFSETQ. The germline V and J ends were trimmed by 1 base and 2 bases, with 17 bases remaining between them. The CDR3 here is CASSLITGTIVTDTQYF. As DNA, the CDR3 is TGCGCCAGCAGCTTGATAACAGGGACCATAGTCACAGATACGCAGTATTTT.

This chain's CDR3 is CAWSVSNRGSYEQYF. DNA for the CDR3: TGTGCCTGGAGTGTCAGCAACAGGGGTTCCTACGAGCAGTACTTC. This sequence joins TRBV30 and TRBJ2-7; 7 nucleotides agree with TRBD1. Germline V gene data show CDR1 as GTSNPN and CDR2 as SVGIG (reference sequence). This CDR3 has 15 amino acids. Trimming took 0 bases from V and 1 from J; bases not matched to a gene: 6.

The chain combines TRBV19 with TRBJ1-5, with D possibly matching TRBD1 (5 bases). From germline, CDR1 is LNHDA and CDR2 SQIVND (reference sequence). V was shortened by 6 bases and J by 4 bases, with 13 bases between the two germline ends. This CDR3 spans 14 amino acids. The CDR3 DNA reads TGTGCCAGTAGCACACAGGTATTAAATCAGCCCCAGCATTTT. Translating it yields CASSTQVLNQPQHF.

Written as DNA, the CDR3 is TGTGCCAGCAGCAACAATTTATTGGGGTTTCAGCCCCAGCATTTT. This gives the protein CASSNNLLGFQPQHF. The chain recombines TRBV7-2 with TRBJ1-5; no clear D. Trimming pared 5 bases from V and 6 bases from J, leaving 17 bases between. Germline CDR1 and CDR2: SGHTA and FQGNSA. This CDR3 is 15 amino acids long.

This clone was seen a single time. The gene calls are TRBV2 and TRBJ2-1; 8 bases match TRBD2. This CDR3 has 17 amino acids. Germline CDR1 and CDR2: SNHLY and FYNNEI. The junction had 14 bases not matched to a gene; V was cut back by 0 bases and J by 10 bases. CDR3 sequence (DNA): TGTGCCAGCAGTGAAGCGCTTGGCGGGAGGAAGCTGGGCGAGCAGTTCTTC. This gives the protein CASSEALGGRKLGEQFF. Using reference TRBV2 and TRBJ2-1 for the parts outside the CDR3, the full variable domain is EPEVTQTPSHQVTQMGQEVILRCVPISNHLYFYWYRQILGQKVEFLVSFYNNEISEKSEIFDDQFSVERPDGSNFTLKIRSTKLEDSAMYFCASSEALGGRKLGEQFFGPGTRLTVL.

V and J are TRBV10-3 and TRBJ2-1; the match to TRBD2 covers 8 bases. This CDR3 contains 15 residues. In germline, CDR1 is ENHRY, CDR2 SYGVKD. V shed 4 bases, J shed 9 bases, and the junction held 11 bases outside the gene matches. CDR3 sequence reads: CAISAGLEPGGEQFF. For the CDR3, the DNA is TGTGCCATCAGTGCGGGACTAGAACCCGGTGGTGAGCAGTTCTTC.

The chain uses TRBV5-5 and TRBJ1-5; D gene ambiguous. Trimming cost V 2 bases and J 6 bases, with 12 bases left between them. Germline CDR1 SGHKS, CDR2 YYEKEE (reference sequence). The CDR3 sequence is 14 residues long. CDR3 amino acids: CASSLETGGQPQHF. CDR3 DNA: TGTGCCAGCAGCTTAGAAACCGGCGGTCAGCCCCAGCATTTT.

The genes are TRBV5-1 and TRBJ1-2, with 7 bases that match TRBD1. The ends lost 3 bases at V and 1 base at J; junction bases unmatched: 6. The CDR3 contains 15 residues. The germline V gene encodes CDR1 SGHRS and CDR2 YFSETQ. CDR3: CASSYGQDLNYGYTF. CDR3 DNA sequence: TGCGCCAGCAGCTACGGACAGGATCTTAACTATGGCTACACCTTC.

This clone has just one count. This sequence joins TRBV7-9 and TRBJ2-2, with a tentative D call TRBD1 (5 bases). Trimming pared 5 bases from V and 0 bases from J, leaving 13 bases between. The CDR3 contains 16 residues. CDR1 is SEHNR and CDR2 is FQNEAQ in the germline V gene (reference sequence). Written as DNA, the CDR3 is TGTGCCAGCAGCCCTTTCCTAGGGGCGAACACCGGGGAGCTGTTTTTT. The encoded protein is CASSPFLGANTGELFF.

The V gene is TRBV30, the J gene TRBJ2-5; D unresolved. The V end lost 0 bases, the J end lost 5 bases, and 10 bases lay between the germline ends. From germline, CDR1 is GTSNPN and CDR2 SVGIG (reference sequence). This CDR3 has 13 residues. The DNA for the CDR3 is TGTGCCTGGAGTGTACGGGTTCGGGAGACCCAGTACTTC. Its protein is CAWSVRVRETQYF.

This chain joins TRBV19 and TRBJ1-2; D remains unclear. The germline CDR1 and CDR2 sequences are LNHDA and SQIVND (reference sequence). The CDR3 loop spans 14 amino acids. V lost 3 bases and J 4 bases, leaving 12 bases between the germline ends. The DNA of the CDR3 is TGTGCCAGTAGTATTAATAAGCCCGTCTATGGCTACACCTTC. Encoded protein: CASSINKPVYGYTF.